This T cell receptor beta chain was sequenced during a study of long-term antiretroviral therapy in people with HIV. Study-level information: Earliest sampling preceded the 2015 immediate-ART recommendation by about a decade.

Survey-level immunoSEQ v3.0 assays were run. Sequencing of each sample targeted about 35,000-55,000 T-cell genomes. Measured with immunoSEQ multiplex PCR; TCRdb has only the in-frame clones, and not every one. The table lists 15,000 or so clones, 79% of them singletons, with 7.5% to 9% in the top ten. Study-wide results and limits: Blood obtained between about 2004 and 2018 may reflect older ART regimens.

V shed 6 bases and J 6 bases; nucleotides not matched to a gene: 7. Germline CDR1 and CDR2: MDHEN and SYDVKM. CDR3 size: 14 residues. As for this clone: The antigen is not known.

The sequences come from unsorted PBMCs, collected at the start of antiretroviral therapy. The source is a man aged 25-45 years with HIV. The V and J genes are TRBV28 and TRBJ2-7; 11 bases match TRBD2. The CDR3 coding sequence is TGTGCCAGCAGGACTAGCGGGGCCTTGGCCGAGCAGTACTTC. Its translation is CASRTSGALAEQYF.